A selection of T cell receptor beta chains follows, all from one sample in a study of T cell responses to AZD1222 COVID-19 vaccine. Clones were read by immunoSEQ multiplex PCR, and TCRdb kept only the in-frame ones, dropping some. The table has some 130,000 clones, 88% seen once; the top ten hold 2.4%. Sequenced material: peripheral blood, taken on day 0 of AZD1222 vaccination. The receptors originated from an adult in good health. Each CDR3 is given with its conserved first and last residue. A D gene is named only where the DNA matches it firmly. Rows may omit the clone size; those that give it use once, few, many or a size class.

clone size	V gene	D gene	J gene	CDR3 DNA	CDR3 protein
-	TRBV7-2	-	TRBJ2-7	TGTGCCAGCAGCCCTCGGACTGAGCACTACGAGCAGTACTTC	CASSPRTEHYEQYF
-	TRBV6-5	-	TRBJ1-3	TGTGCCAGCAGCCAACATCCTCGGAACGGAAACACCATATATTTT	CASSQHPRNGNTIYF
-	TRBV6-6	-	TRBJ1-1	TGTGCCAGCAGTTACTCGTCGATGGGGAACACTGAAGCTTTCTTT	CASSYSSMGNTEAFF
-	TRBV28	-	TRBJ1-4	TGTGCCAGCAGTTTAAGTGAAAAACTGTTTTTT	CASSLSEKLFF
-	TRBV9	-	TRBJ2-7	TGTGCCAGCAGCGAAGCCGGCGGAATCATAGGGGAGCAGTACTTC	CASSEAGGIIGEQYF
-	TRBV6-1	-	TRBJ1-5	TGTGCCAGCAGTGAAAGGGAATTCAATCAGCCCCAGCATTTT	CASSEREFNQPQHF
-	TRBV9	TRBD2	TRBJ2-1	TGTGCCAGCAGCGGGCGGGGTAGCGGGAGACTCGTGGCTGAGCAGTTCTTC	CASSGRGSGRLVAEQFF
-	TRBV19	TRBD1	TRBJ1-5	TGTGCCAGTAGTAGGGGGACAGCCCATCAGCCCCAGCATTTT	CASSRGTAHQPQHF
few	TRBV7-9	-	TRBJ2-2	TGTGCCAGCAGCTTAAACCCAAACACCGGGGAGCTGTTTTTT	CASSLNPNTGELFF
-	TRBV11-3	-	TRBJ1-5	TGTGCCAGCAGCCCAAAGTCCGGGGCTGGGGATCAGCCCCAGCATTTT	CASSPKSGAGDQPQHF
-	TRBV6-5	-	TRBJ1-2	TGTGCCAGCAGCTCCGGGGGGCGCTATGGCTACACCTTC	CASSSGGRYGYTF
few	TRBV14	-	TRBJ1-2	TGTGCCAGCAGCCAAGATCGGAGGTCAACCTATGGCTACACCTTC	CASSQDRRSTYGYTF
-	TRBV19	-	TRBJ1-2	TGTGCCAGTAGTATGAAAACAGACTATGGCTACACCTTC	CASSMKTDYGYTF
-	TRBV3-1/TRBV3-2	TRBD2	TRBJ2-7	TGTGCCAGCAGCCAAGTCAGCGTAGCGGGCTCCTACGAGCAGTACTTC	CASSQVSVAGSYEQYF
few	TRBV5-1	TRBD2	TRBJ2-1	TGCGCCAGCAGCGGTGATAGACTAGCCTTAGCCAATGAGCAGTTCTTC	CASSGDRLALANEQFF
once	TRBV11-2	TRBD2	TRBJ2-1	TGTGCCAGCAGCTACGGACTAGCGGGGGGGTCCTACAATGAGCAGTTCTTC	CASSYGLAGGSYNEQFF
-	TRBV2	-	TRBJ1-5	TGTGCCAGCAGTGAACCCAGCAATCAGCCCCAGCATTTT	CASSEPSNQPQHF
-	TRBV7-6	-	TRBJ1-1	TGTGCCAGCAGCTTATACAGACGTATGAACACTGAAGCTTTCTTT	CASSLYRRMNTEAFF
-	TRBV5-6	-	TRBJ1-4	TGTGCCAGCAGCTTAGGAGAACCATCGGAACTGTTTTTT	CASSLGEPSELFF
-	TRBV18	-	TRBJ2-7	TGTGCCAGCTCACCTATGGTGGGAGGGACAGGCTCCTACGAGCAGTACTTC	CASSPMVGGTGSYEQYF
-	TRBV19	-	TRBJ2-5	TGTGCCAGTGGGCTAGCGGAGACCCAGTACTTC	CASGLAETQYF
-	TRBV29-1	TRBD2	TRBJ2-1	TGCAGCGTACCCAGGACTAGCGGGAATCCAGAGCAGTTCTTC	CSVPRTSGNPEQFF
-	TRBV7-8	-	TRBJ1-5	TGTGCCAGCAGCTTAGGACCCGCATTTTCCAATCAGCCCCAGCATTTT	CASSLGPAFSNQPQHF
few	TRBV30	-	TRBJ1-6	TGTGCCTGGAGTAACAGTAATAATTCACCCCTCCACTTT	CAWSNSNNSPLHF
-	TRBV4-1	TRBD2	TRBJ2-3	TGCGCCAGCAGCCAAGAGGGCCTTATAGCGGGAGGGGAAGATACGCAGTATTTT	CASSQEGLIAGGEDTQYF
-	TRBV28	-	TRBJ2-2	TGTGCCAGCAAACGACCCACCGGGGAGCTGTTTTTT	CASKRPTGELFF
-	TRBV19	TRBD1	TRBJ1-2	TGTGCCAGTAGAGGGGACAGGGACTATGGCTACACCTTC	CASRGDRDYGYTF
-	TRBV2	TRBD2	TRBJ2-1	TGTGCCAGCAGTCGGACTAGCGGTAGGTCGAGCTCCTACAATGAGCAGTTCTTC	CASSRTSGRSSSYNEQFF
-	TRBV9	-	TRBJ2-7	TGTGCCAGCAGCGTAGGCATGGGGACTCATGCATACGAGCAGTACTTC	CASSVGMGTHAYEQYF
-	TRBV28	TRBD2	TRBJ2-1	TGTGCCACAGGCCGGGCTAGCGGGAGCTCCTACAATGAGCAGTTCTTC	CATGRASGSSYNEQFF
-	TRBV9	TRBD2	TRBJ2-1	TGTGCCAGCAGCGTAGACCCGGGACTAGCGGTTTTAGATGAGCAGTTCTTC	CASSVDPGLAVLDEQFF
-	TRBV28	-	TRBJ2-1	TGTGCCAGCAGTTTTGGGGGCAGGGCGCCCAACAATGAGCAGTTCTTC	CASSFGGRAPNNEQFF
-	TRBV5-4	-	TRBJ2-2	TGTGCCAGCAGCCCGGACAGTTGGGGGTCCACCGGGGAGCTGTTTTTT	CASSPDSWGSTGELFF
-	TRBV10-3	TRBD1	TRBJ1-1	TGTGCCATCAGTGAGGGGACAGGGGGCACTGAAGCTTTCTTT	CAISEGTGGTEAFF
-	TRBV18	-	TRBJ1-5	TGTGCCAGCTCAGAGACAGGTAGTTATCAGCCCCAGCATTTT	CASSETGSYQPQHF
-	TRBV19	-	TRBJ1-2	TGTGCCAGTAGTATAGCGGGTTCAGATGGCTACACCTTC	CASSIAGSDGYTF
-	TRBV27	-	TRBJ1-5	TGTGCCAGCAGTTTATTCCAGGGGCCGAATAGCAATCAGCCCCAGCATTTT	CASSLFQGPNSNQPQHF
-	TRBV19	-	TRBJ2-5	TGTGCCAGTAGTACCCACTCGGACCCATACCAAGAGACCCAGTACTTC	CASSTHSDPYQETQYF
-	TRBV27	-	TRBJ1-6	TGTGCCAGCAGTCCGAACTCCTATAATTCACCCCTCCACTTT	CASSPNSYNSPLHF
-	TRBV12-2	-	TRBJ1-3	TGTGCAAGTCGCCCCCCCCGCGGACAGCCTGGAAACACCATATATTTT	CASRPPRGQPGNTIYF
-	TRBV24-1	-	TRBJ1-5	TGTGCCACCAGCCCACGGGGGCTAAATAGCAATCAGCCCCAGCATTTT	CATSPRGLNSNQPQHF
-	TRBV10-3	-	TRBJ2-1	TGTGCCATCAGCACTAGAACTATAGGCAATGAGCAGTTCTTC	CAISTRTIGNEQFF
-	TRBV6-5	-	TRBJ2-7	TGTGCCGGCTTCGGGGGTGGCGAGCAGTACTTC	CAGFGGGEQYF